This paragraph reports one T cell receptor beta chain. The antigen is not known. This record comes from a study of OX40 agonist ivuxolimab in advanced cancers. Study in general: Recorded diagnoses for dose-escalation patients were hepatocellular carcinoma, melanoma, renal cell or head and neck cancer. General observations from the study: Normalized expansion of T-cell clones was also low for some nonresponders. Dose levels from 0.1 to 3.0 mg/kg saw CD4+ and CD8+ blood T cells expand clonally by week 6.

The CDR3 is made up of 16 amino acids. Trimming cost V 3 bases and J 6 bases; bases outside gene matches: 12. Germline assignment: CDR1 LNHDA and CDR2 SQIVND (reference sequence). Profiled with immunoSEQ multiplex PCR; TCRdb holds only in-frame clones, not every one. The sample has about 79,000 clones; 91% are singletons. The sequencing used CD4+ or CD8+ T cells sorted from blood, collected in a trial of the OX40 agonist ivuxolimab. The V and J genes are TRBV19 and TRBJ2-7; 9 nucleotides match TRBD1. This receptor was obtained from an adult with an advanced solid tumor such as melanoma, head and neck, liver or kidney cancer. Here the CDR3 reads CASSMGPGQGTGEQYF. For the CDR3, the DNA is TGTGCCAGTAGTATGGGCCCGGGACAGGGCACCGGCGAGCAGTACTTC.